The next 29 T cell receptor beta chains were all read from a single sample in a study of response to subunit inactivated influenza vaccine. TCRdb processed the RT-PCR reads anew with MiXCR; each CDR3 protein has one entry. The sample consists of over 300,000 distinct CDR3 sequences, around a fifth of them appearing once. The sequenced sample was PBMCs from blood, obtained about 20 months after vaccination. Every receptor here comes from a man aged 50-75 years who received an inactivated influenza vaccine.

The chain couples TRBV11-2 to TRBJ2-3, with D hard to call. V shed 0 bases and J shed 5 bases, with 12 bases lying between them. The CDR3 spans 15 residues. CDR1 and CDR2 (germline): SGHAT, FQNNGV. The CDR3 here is CASSLDAVTVDTQYF. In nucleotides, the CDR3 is TGTGCCAGCAGCTTAGATGCTGTGACCGTAGATACGCAGTATTTT.

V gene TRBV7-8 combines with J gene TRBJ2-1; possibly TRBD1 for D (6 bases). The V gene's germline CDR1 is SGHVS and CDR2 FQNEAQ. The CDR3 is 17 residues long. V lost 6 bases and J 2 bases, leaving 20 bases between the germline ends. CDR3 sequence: CASSSQADRAAYNEQFF. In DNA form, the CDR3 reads TGTGCCAGCAGTTCCCAAGCGGACAGAGCTGCCTACAATGAGCAGTTCTTC.

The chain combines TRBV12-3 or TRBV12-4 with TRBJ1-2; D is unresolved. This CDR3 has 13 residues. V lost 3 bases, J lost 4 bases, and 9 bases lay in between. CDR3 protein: CASSLVGLYGYTF. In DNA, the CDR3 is TGTGCCAGCAGTTTGGTCGGACTCTATGGCTACACCTTC.

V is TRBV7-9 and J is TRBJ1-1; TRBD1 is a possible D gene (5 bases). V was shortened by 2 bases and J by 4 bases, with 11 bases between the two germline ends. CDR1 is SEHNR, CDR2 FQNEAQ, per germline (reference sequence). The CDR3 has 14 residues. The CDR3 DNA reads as TGTGCCAGCAGCTTAATGGTGGGGGTCACTGAAGCTTTCTTT. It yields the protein CASSLMVGVTEAFF.

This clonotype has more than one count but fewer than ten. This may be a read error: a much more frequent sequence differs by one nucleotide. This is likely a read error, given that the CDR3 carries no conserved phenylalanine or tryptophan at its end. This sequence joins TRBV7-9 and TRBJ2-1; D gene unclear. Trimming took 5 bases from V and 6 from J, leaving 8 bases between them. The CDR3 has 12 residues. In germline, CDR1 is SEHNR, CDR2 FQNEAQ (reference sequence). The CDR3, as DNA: TGTGCCAGCAGCACGGCGACCAATGAGCAGTTCCTC. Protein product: CASSTATNEQFL.

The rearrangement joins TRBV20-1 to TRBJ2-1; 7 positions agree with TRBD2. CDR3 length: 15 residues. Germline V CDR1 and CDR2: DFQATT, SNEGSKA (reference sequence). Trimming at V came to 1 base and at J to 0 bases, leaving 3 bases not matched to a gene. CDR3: CSARGGGSSYNEQFF. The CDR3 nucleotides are TGCAGTGCTAGAGGAGGCGGGAGCTCCTACAATGAGCAGTTCTTC.

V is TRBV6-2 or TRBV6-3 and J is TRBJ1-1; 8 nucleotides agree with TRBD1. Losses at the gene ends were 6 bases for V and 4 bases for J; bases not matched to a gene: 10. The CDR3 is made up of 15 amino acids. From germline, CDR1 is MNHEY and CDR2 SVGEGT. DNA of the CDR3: TGTGCCAGCAGCACGACCAGGGGGCTAGGCACTGAAGCTTTCTTT. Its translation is CASSTTRGLGTEAFF.

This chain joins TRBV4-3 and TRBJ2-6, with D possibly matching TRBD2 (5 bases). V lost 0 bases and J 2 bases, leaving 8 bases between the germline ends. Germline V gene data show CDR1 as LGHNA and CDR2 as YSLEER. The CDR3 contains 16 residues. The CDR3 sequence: CASSQDMRAGANVLTF. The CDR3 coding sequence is TGCGCCAGCAGCCAAGATATGAGGGCTGGGGCCAACGTCCTGACTTTC.

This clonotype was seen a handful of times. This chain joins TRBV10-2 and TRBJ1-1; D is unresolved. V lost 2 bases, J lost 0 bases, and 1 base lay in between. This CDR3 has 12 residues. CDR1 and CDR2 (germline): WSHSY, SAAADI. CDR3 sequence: CASSELNTEAFF. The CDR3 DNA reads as TGCGCCAGCAGTGAGCTGAACACTGAAGCTTTCTTT.

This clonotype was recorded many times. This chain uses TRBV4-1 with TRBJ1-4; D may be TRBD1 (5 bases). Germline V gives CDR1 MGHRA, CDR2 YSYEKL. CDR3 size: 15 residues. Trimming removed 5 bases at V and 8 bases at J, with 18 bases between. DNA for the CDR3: TGCGCCAGCAGCGGAACTGGGGCAGGGCGGGAAAAACTGTTTTTT. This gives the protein CASSGTGAGREKLFF.

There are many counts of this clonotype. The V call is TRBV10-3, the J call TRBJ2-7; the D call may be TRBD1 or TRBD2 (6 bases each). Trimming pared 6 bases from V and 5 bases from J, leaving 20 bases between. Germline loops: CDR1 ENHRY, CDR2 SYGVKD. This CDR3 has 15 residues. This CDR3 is CAISGGGRAANEQYF. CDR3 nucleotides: TGTGCCATCAGCGGAGGGGGGCGAGCCGCCAACGAGCAGTACTTC.

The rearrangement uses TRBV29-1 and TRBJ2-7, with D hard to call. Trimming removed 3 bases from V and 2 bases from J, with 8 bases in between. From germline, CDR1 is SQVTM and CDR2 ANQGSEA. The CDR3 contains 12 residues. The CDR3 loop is CSVEVNTYEQYF. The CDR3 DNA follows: TGCAGCGTTGAGGTAAACACCTACGAGCAGTACTTC.

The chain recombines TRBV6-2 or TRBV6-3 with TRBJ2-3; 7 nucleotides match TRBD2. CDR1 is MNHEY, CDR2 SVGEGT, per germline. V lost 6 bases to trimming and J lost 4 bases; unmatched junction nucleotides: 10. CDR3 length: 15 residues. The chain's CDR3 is CASRRRDYHPDTQYF. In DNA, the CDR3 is TGTGCCAGCAGACGACGGGACTACCACCCAGATACGCAGTATTTT.

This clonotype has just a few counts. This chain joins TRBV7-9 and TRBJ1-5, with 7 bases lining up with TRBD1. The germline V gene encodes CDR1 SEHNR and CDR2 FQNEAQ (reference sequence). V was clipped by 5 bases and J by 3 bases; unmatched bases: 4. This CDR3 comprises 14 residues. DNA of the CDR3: TGTGCCAGCAGCCCACAGGGGAACAATCAGCCCCAGCATTTT. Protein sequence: CASSPQGNNQPQHF.

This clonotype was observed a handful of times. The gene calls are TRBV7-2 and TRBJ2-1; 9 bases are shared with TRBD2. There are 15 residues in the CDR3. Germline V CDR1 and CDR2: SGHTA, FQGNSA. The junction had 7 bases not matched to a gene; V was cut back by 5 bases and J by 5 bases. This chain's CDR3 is CASSPPSGGNNEQFF. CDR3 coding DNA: TGTGCCAGCAGCCCCCCGAGCGGGGGGAACAATGAGCAGTTCTTC.

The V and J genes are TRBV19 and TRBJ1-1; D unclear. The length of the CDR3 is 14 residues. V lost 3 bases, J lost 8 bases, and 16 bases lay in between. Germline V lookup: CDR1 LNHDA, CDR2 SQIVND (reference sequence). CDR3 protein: CASSIGRGVAEAFF. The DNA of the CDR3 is TGTGCCAGTAGTATTGGACGGGGAGTAGCCGAAGCTTTCTTT. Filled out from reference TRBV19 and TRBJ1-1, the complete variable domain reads DGGITQSPKYLFRKEGQNVTLSCEQNLNHDAMYWYRQDPGQGLRLIYYSQIVNDFQKGDIAEGYSVSREKKESFPLTVTSAQKNPTAFYLCASSIGRGVAEAFFGQGTRLTVV.

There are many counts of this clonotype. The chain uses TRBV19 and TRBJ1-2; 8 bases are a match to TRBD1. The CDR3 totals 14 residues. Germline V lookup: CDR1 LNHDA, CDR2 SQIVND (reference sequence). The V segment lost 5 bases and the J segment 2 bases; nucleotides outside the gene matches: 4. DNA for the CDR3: TGTGCCAGTAGTTTACGGACAGGGAACTATGGCTACACCTTC. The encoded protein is CASSLRTGNYGYTF.

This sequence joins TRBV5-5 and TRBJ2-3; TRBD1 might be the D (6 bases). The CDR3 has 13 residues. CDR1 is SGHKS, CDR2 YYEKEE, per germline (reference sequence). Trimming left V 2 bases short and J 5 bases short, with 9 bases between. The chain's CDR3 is CASSLQGRDTQYF. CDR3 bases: TGTGCCAGCAGCTTACAGGGAAGAGATACGCAGTATTTT.

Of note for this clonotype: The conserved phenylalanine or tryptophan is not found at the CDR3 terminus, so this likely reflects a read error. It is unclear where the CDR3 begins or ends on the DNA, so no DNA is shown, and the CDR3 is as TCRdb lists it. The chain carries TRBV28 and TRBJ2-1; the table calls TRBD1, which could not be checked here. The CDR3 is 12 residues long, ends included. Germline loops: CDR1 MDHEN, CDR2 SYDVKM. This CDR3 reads CASSSGVPTQTL.

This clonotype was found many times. The CDR3 bases are TGTGCCAGCAGTCAGACAGGGGAGGGTAACTATGGCTACACCTTC. Protein product: CASSQTGEGNYGYTF. V and J are TRBV6-1 and TRBJ1-2; TRBD1 matches at 8 bases. The CDR3 has 15 amino acids. V lost 5 bases, J lost 1 base, and 6 bases stayed unmatched. Germline CDR1 is MNHNS and CDR2 is SASEGT.

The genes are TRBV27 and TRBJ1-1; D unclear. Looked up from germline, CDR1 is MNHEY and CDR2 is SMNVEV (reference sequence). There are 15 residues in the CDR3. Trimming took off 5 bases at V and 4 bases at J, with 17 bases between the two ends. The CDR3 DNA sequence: TGTGCCAGCAGTCCCGCCCCAGTTATGAGCACTGAAGCTTTCTTT. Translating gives CASSPAPVMSTEAFF.

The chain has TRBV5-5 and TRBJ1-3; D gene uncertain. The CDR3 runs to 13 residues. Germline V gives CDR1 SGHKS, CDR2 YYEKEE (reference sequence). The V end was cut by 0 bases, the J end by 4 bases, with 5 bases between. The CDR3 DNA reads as TGTGCCAGCAGCTTGGTACTGGGAAACACCATATATTTT. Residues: CASSLVLGNTIYF.

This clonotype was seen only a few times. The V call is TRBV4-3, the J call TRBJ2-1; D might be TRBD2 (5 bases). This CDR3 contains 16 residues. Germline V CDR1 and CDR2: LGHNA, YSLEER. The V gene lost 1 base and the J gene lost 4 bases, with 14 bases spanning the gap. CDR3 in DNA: TGCGCCAGCAGCCAAGTCTTCGGGGTCGGATACAATGAGCAGTTCTTC. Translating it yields CASSQVFGVGYNEQFF.

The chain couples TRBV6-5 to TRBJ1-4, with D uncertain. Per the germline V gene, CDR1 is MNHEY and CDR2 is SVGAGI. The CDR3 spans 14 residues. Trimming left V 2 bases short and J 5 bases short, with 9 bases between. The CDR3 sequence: CASSYGRPNEKLFF. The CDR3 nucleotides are TGTGCCAGCAGTTACGGCCGCCCGAATGAAAAACTGTTTTTT.

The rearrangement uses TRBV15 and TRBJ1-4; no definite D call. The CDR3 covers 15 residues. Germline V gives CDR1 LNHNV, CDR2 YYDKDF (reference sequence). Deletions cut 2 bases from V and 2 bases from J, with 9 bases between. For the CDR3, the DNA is TGTGCCACCAGCAGAATACGCGGGACTAATGAAAAACTGTTTTTT. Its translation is CATSRIRGTNEKLFF. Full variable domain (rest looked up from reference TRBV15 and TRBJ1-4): DAMVIQNPRYQVTQFGKPVTLSCSQTLNHNVMYWYQQKSSQAPKLLFHYYDKDFNNEADTPDNFQSRRPNTSFCFLDIRSPGLGDTAMYLCATSRIRGTNEKLFFGSGTQLSVL.

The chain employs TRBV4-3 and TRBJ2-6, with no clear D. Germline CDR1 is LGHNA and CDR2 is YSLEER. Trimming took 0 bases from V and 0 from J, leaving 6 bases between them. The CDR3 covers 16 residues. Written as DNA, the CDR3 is TGCGCCAGCAGCCAAGATTCAGTCTCTGGGGCCAACGTCCTGACTTTC. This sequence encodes CASSQDSVSGANVLTF.

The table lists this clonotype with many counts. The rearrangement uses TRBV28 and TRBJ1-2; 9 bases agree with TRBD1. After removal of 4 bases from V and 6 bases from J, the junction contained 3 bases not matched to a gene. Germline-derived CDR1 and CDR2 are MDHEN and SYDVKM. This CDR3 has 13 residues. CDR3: CASSSRTGDGYTF. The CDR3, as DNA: TGTGCCAGCAGTTCCAGGACAGGGGATGGCTACACCTTC.

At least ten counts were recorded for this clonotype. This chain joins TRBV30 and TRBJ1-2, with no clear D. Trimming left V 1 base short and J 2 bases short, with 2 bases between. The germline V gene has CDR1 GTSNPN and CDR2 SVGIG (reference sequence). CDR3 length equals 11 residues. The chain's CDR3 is CAWSENYGYTF. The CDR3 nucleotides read TGTGCCTGGAGTGAAAACTATGGCTACACCTTC.

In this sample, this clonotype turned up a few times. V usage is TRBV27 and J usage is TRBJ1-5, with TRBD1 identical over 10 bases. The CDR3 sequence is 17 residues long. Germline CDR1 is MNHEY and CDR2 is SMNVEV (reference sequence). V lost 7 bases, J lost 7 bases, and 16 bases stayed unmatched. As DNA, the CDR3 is TGTGCCAGCACCCCTGACAGGGGGCGTTCTTCGGAGCAGCCCCAGCATTTT. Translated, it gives CASTPDRGRSSEQPQHF.